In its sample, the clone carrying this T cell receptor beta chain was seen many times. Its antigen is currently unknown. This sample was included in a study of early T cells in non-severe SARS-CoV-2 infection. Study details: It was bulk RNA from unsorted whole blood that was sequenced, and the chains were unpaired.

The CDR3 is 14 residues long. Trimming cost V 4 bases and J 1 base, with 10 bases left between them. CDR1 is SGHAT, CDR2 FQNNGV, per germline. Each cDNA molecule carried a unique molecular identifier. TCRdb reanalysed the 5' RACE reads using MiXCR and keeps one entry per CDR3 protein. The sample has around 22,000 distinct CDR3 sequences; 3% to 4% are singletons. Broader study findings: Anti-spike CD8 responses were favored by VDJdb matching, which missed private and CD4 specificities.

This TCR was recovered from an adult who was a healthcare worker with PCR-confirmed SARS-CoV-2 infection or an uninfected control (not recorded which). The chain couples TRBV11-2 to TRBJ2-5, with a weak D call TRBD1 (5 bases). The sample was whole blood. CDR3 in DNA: TGTGCCAGCAGCTCGGACACCCTCCAAGAGACCCAGTACTTC. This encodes CASSSDTLQETQYF.